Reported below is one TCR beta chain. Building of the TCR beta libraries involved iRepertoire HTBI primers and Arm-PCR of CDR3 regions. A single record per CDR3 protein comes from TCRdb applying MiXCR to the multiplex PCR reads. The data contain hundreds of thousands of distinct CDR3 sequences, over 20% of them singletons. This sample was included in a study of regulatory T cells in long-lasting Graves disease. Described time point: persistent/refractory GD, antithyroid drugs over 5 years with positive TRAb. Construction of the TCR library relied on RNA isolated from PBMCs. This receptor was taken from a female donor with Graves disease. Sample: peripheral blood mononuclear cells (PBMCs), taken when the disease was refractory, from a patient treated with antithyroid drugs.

The CDR3 here is CASSQGPRGGVNEKLFF. The CDR3 nucleotides read TGCGCCAGCAGCCAAGGCCCCCGGGGGGGGGTTAATGAAAAACTGTTTTTT. This sequence joins TRBV4-1 and TRBJ1-4, with D perhaps matching TRBD1 (5 bases). CDR1 and CDR2 (germline): MGHRA, YSYEKL. The CDR3 spans 17 residues. V lost 1 base and J 4 bases, leaving 16 bases between the germline ends.